One and the same sample provided the 17 T cell receptor beta chains below, sequenced in a study of blood T cell repertoires in COVID-19. Measured with immunoSEQ multiplex PCR; TCRdb has only the in-frame clones, and not every one. The table lists some 230,000 clones, more than 75% of them singletons. The sample taken for sequencing was peripheral blood. These receptor sequences come from a woman of 80 years or more with COVID-19, enrolled during active disease.

This chain joins TRBV18 and TRBJ1-6, with D perhaps matching TRBD1 (6 bases). The CDR3 loop spans 14 amino acids. Looked up from germline, CDR1 is KGHSH and CDR2 is LQKENI. V was trimmed by 0 bases and J by 12 bases, leaving 12 bases between them. CDR3 nucleotide sequence: TGTGCCAGCTCACCACCCACAGGGAATCGACCCCTCCACTTT. Translating gives CASSPPTGNRPLHF.

V usage is TRBV19 and J usage is TRBJ2-7, with 13 bases aligning to TRBD2. V lost 4 bases, J lost 1 base, and 4 bases stayed unmatched. CDR1 LNHDA and CDR2 SQIVND come from the germline V gene (reference sequence). This CDR3 contains 16 residues. This chain's CDR3 is CASSTRTSGRSYEQYF. The CDR3 DNA follows: TGTGCCAGTAGTACTCGGACTAGCGGGAGATCCTACGAGCAGTACTTC.

The chain is built from TRBV4-2 and TRBJ2-7; perhaps TRBD2 as D (5 bases). V gave up 0 bases and J gave up 2 bases, with 11 bases separating them. Germline loops: CDR1 LGHNA, CDR2 YNFKEQ. This CDR3 has 15 residues. The CDR3 region has the DNA TGTGCCAGCAGCCAAGATGTGGGGAGTCCCTACGAGCAGTACTTC. Its translation is CASSQDVGSPYEQYF.

V and J are TRBV5-8 and TRBJ1-5, with D possibly being TRBD1 (5 bases). CDR1 is SGHTS and CDR2 is YDEGEE in the germline V gene. V lost 2 bases and J 4 bases, leaving 22 bases between the germline ends. The CDR3 runs to 18 residues. The CDR3 is CASSFRQGRRGRNQPQHF. The CDR3 coding sequence is TGTGCCAGCAGCTTTCGTCAAGGTAGGAGGGGTCGGAATCAGCCCCAGCATTTT.

This clone was detected a few times. The chain carries TRBV7-2 and TRBJ2-7; D perhaps matches TRBD2 (5 bases). This CDR3 spans 14 amino acids. CDR1 is SGHTA and CDR2 is FQGNSA in the germline V gene. Trimming took 1 base from V and 0 from J, leaving 7 bases between them. DNA of the CDR3: TGTGCCAGCAGCTTAGAGAGGGACTCCTACGAGCAGTACTTC. Its translation: CASSLERDSYEQYF.

The chain combines TRBV19 with TRBJ1-1; D might be TRBD1 (6 bases). This CDR3 is 16 amino acids long. V gave up 2 bases and J gave up 0 bases, with 13 bases separating them. CDR1 is LNHDA, CDR2 SQIVND, per germline (reference sequence). CDR3 nucleotide sequence: TGTGCCAGTAGTATAAAGGGGGGGATCATGAACACTGAAGCTTTCTTT. It translates to CASSIKGGIMNTEAFF.

V usage is TRBV12-3 or TRBV12-4 and J usage is TRBJ2-3; maybe TRBD2 (6 bases). The CDR3 sequence is 13 residues long. Trimming shortened V by 10 bases and J by 4 bases, and 15 bases separated the two germline ends. Written as DNA, the CDR3 is TGTGCCACCTCCGGGACTCCCGCAGATACGCAGTATTTT. Protein: CATSGTPADTQYF.

This sequence joins TRBV27 and TRBJ1-6; D gene ambiguous. Germline CDR1 MNHEY, CDR2 SMNVEV (reference sequence). The CDR3 covers 17 residues. The V and J ends lost 7 bases and 0 bases respectively, with 16 bases between them. The CDR3 DNA sequence: TGTGCCAGCAAATCAGGTCGAACCCTCTCCTATAATTCACCCCTCCACTTT. Its translation: CASKSGRTLSYNSPLHF.

This clone has a handful of counts. Other DNA sequences of this sample code for an identical CDR3. The J gene is TRBJ1-5, the V gene TRBV7-9; weak D call: TRBD1 (5 bases). This CDR3 is 15 amino acids long. The germline V gene has CDR1 SEHNR and CDR2 FQNEAQ (reference sequence). The germline V and J ends were trimmed by 1 base and 1 base, with 8 bases remaining between them. CDR3 region: CASSLGQGSNQPQHF. The DNA of the CDR3 is TGTGCCAGCAGCTTAGGGCAGGGAAGCAATCAGCCCCAGCATTTT.

The chain carries TRBV3-1 (or the pseudogene TRBV3-2) and TRBJ1-6; tentative D call: TRBD1 (6 bases). This CDR3 region has 14 residues. Germline lookup yields CDR1 LGHDT and CDR2 YNNKEL (reference sequence). Trimming removed 6 bases at V and 7 bases at J, with 13 bases between. CDR3 loop: CASSPGHRNSPLHF. CDR3 nucleotide sequence: TGTGCCAGCAGTCCGGGACACCGAAATTCACCCCTCCACTTT.

The chain recombines TRBV7-6 with TRBJ1-4; 7 bases match TRBD1. Losses at the gene ends were 2 bases for V and 7 bases for J; bases not matched to a gene: 13. CDR3 length equals 17 residues. From germline, CDR1 is SGHVS and CDR2 FNYEAQ. Here the CDR3 DNA reads TGTGCCAGCAGCTTATCACTTACAGGGGTTTGGGGTGAAAAACTGTTTTTT. It encodes CASSLSLTGVWGEKLFF.

The V call is TRBV18, the J call TRBJ2-7; possible D gene TRBD2, 6 bases. The germline gives CDR1 KGHSH, CDR2 LQKENI. Trimming removed 1 base from V and 3 bases from J, with 16 bases in between. The CDR3 is made up of 16 amino acids. CDR3 coding DNA: TGTGCCAGCTCACCACAGGAGGGTGGGAGACACTACGAGCAGTACTTC. It yields the protein CASSPQEGGRHYEQYF.

There are a few counts of this clone. This chain uses TRBV5-1 with TRBJ2-1; TRBD2 matches 11 bases. CDR1 and CDR2 from the germline V gene are SGHRS and YFSETQ. Trimming cost V 2 bases and J 3 bases; bases outside gene matches: 1. CDR3 length equals 15 residues. CDR3 nucleotide sequence: TGCGCCAGCAGCTTCGGGACTAGCGGCTACAATGAGCAGTTCTTC. It yields the protein CASSFGTSGYNEQFF.

This clone has more than one count but fewer than ten. V is TRBV10-3 and J is TRBJ2-7, with 12 bases that match TRBD1. Germline trimming cut 6 bases from V and 0 bases from J; bases unmatched to any gene: 3. Germline V gene data show CDR1 as ENHRY and CDR2 as SYGVKD. This CDR3 has 15 amino acids. In DNA form, the CDR3 reads TGTGCCATCAGGGCGGGACAGGGGGCCTCCTACGAGCAGTACTTC. Its translation is CAIRAGQGASYEQYF.

This clone showed up many times. This chain joins TRBV28 and TRBJ1-1; TRBD1 is a possible D gene (6 bases). Germline V CDR1 and CDR2: MDHEN, SYDVKM. Trimming removed 1 base from V and 10 bases from J, with 13 bases in between. This CDR3 has 13 residues. This CDR3 is CASSLFARGVAFF. The DNA for the CDR3 is TGTGCCAGCAGTTTATTTGCCAGGGGTGTAGCTTTCTTT.

The rearrangement links TRBV28 to TRBJ2-7; D possibly corresponds to TRBD2 (6 bases). V lost 7 bases and J 2 bases, leaving 21 bases between the germline ends. The CDR3 sequence is 16 residues long. CDR1 is MDHEN, CDR2 SYDVKM, per germline. CDR3 in amino acids: CASIGAGLGGPYEQYF. Here the CDR3 DNA reads TGTGCCAGCATCGGGGCGGGACTGGGCGGCCCCTACGAGCAGTACTTC.

This chain joins TRBV6-4 and TRBJ2-5, with TRBD2 identical over 12 bases. The CDR3 consists of 19 residues. Trimming removed 3 bases from V and 5 bases from J; junction bases left unmatched: 16. Per germline, CDR1 MRHNA and CDR2 SNTAGT. Here the CDR3 DNA reads TGTGCCAGCAGTGAGCTCACTAGCGGGGGGCCCCGCTCCAGGGAGACCCAGTACTTC. Encoded protein: CASSELTSGGPRSRETQYF.